This TCR beta chain was profiled in a study of T cell responses to AZD1222 COVID-19 vaccine. Study results and limitations: Sampled repertoires all dated from after the peak T cell response.

The table came from immunoSEQ multiplex PCR; TCRdb's copy has only in-frame clones and leaves some out. The data contain roughly 120,000 clones, more than 90% of them singletons. Combined were second doses at about 4 or about 12 weeks. For this clone: Its antigen is not identified.

V was trimmed by 0 bases and J by 4 bases, leaving 15 bases between them. The CDR3 has 16 amino acids. Germline V gene data show CDR1 as LGHNA and CDR2 as YSLEER. Sequences were derived from peripheral blood, sampled 28 days after the second AZD1222 dose. The source is an adult who received the AZD1222 COVID-19 vaccine. The chain links TRBV4-3 to TRBJ1-2; D is undetermined. The CDR3 loop is CASSQDYSSTIYGYTF. In DNA, the CDR3 is TGCGCCAGCAGCCAAGACTACAGTAGTACAATCTATGGCTACACCTTC.